This T cell receptor beta chain was recorded in a study of PD-1 blockade in classical Hodgkin lymphoma. Each patient's relapse followed autologous stem cell transplantation, and brentuximab vedotin exposure varied. Study findings and constraints: As was reported, newly diagnosed patients showed lower baseline TCR diversity than healthy donors did. The study found complete responders had baseline diversity similar to newly diagnosed patients.

As regards this clone: The antigen is undetermined.

TCRdb's copy holds only in-frame clones and misses some; the assay was immunoSEQ multiplex PCR. The sample holds approximately 27,000 clones, 70% seen once. V lost 5 bases to trimming and J lost 4 bases, with 15 bases between them. Germline values: CDR1 SGHTA, CDR2 FQGNSA. This CDR3 spans 15 amino acids. V and J are TRBV7-2 and TRBJ2-1, with D perhaps given as TRBD1 or TRBD2 (7 bases each). The material was peripheral blood mononuclear cells (PBMCs), obtained before the second cycle of nivolumab. The sequence came from a human donor with classical Hodgkin lymphoma. The CDR3 DNA follows: TGTGCCAGCAGCCGCAGACAGGGAGGGTACAATGAGCAGTTCTTC. It specifies CASSRRQGGYNEQFF.